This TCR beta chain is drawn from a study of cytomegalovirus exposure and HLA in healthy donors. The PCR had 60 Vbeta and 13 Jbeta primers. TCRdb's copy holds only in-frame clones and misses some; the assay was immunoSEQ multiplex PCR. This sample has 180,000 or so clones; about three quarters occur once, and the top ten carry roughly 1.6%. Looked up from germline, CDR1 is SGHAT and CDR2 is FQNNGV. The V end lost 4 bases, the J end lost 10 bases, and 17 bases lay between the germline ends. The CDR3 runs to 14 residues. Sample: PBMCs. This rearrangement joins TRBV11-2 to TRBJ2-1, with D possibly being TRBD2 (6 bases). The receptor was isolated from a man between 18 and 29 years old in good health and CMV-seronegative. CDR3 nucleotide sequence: TGTGCCAGCAGCTCAAGGACTATCCGGGGGGAGCAGTTCTTC. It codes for CASSSRTIRGEQFF.